These T cell receptor beta chains were read from a single sample in a study of T cell repertoires in cytomegalovirus infection. In TCRdb, the reads were re-called with MiXCR into one record per CDR3 protein. The sample records roughly 860,000 distinct CDR3 sequences, around a third being singletons. These TCRs' antigens remain unknown. The input for sequencing was cultured CD8+ T cells from PBMCs, taken from culture after CMV antigen stimulation. Every receptor here comes from a human donor in good health (CMV status not recorded). Some clones in this sample may be carry-over from other donors' samples. CDR3s include the opening cysteine and the closing phenylalanine or tryptophan. Each record gives: D gene, clone size, J gene, V gene, CDR3 DNA, CDR3 protein. D genes are given only for firm matches. Size is omitted from some rows. Given values are once, few, many or a class for expanded clones.

d_call: NA; clone_size: few; j_call: TRBJ2-2; v_call: TRBV5-1; cdr3_nt: TGCGCCAGCAGCCGGTGGGTCGATTGGCTGAACACCGGGGAGCTGTTTTTT; cdr3_aa: CASSRWVDWLNTGELFF
d_call: NA; clone_size: NA; j_call: TRBJ1-1; v_call: TRBV19; cdr3_nt: TGTGCCAGTAGTATAGACGAGATAAGGGTCCGAACTGAAGCTTTCTTT; cdr3_aa: CASSIDEIRVRTEAFF
d_call: TRBD2; clone_size: few; j_call: TRBJ2-1; v_call: TRBV28; cdr3_nt: TGTGCCAGCAGCCCGGGACTAGCGGGGAGCCACAATGAGCAGTTCTTC; cdr3_aa: CASSPGLAGSHNEQFF
d_call: NA; clone_size: NA; j_call: TRBJ2-5; v_call: TRBV12-3/TRBV12-4; cdr3_nt: TGTGCCAGCAGTTTTTTGGGGTGGGAGACCCAGTACTTC; cdr3_aa: CASSFLGWETQYF
d_call: NA; clone_size: many; j_call: TRBJ1-2; v_call: TRBV2; cdr3_nt: TGTGCCAGCAGCACAGGGCCTGATTTTGCTAACTATGGCTACACCTTC; cdr3_aa: CASSTGPDFANYGYTF
d_call: TRBD1; clone_size: few; j_call: TRBJ1-1; v_call: TRBV6-2/TRBV6-3; cdr3_nt: TGTGCCAGCAGTGGGAGGGGGCTTCGCACTGAAGCTTTCTTT; cdr3_aa: CASSGRGLRTEAFF
d_call: TRBD2; clone_size: NA; j_call: TRBJ2-3; v_call: TRBV7-9; cdr3_nt: TGTGCCAGCAGCATTGCATTCCGACTAGCCGTCACAGATACGCAGTATTTT; cdr3_aa: CASSIAFRLAVTDTQYF
d_call: NA; clone_size: few; j_call: TRBJ2-4; v_call: TRBV5-6; cdr3_nt: TGTGCCAGCAGCCACCTCAAAAACATTCAGTACTTC; cdr3_aa: CASSHLKNIQYF
d_call: TRBD1; clone_size: many; j_call: TRBJ2-1; v_call: TRBV7-8; cdr3_nt: TGTGCCAGCAGCTTACCGGACAGGGTGAACAATGAGCAGTTCTTC; cdr3_aa: CASSLPDRVNNEQFF
d_call: NA; clone_size: NA; j_call: TRBJ2-1; v_call: TRBV6-2/TRBV6-3; cdr3_nt: TGTGCCAGCAGTTATATACGGGACAATGAGCAGTTCTTC; cdr3_aa: CASSYIRDNEQFF
d_call: NA; clone_size: many; j_call: TRBJ2-1; v_call: TRBV7-6; cdr3_nt: TGTGCCAGCAGCTTACCCGTGGACTTAACCGATGAGCAGTTCTTC; cdr3_aa: CASSLPVDLTDEQFF
d_call: NA; clone_size: NA; j_call: TRBJ1-5; v_call: TRBV6-6; cdr3_nt: TGTGCCAGCAGTTACTCCTCCGTGGAGGCTCGCCGGTATCAGCCCCAGCATTTT; cdr3_aa: CASSYSSVEARRYQPQHF
d_call: TRBD1; clone_size: few; j_call: TRBJ2-7; v_call: TRBV12-3/TRBV12-4; cdr3_nt: TGTGCCAGCAGTTTAGGGACAGGGTTGAACGAGCAGTACTTC; cdr3_aa: CASSLGTGLNEQYF
d_call: TRBD1; clone_size: NA; j_call: TRBJ2-3; v_call: TRBV9; cdr3_nt: TGTGCCAGCAGCCCCCGGGGAGACAGGGGACGGGATACGCAGTATTTT; cdr3_aa: CASSPRGDRGRDTQYF
d_call: NA; clone_size: NA; j_call: TRBJ2-1; v_call: TRBV3-1; cdr3_nt: TGTGCCAGCAGCCAAGGGGAGAATATCATGGAAAACAATGAGCAGTTCTTC; cdr3_aa: CASSQGENIMENNEQFF
d_call: TRBD1; clone_size: many; j_call: TRBJ1-5; v_call: TRBV7-2; cdr3_nt: TGTGCCAGCAGCTGGACAGGGCGCAATCAGCCCCAGCATTTT; cdr3_aa: CASSWTGRNQPQHF
d_call: TRBD1; clone_size: NA; j_call: TRBJ1-6; v_call: TRBV7-8; cdr3_nt: TGCGCCAGCAGCTTATGGGACAGGGCTGATTCACCCCTCCACTTT; cdr3_aa: CASSLWDRADSPLHF
d_call: NA; clone_size: NA; j_call: TRBJ2-3; v_call: TRBV29-1; cdr3_nt: TGCAGCGTTTCGACCACCACCACAGATACGCAGTATTTT; cdr3_aa: CSVSTTTTDTQYF
d_call: TRBD1; clone_size: NA; j_call: TRBJ2-1; v_call: TRBV28; cdr3_nt: TGTGCCAGCAGTTTATCTGGACAGGGGATAAATGAGCAGTTCTTC; cdr3_aa: CASSLSGQGINEQFF
d_call: TRBD1; clone_size: NA; j_call: TRBJ1-5; v_call: TRBV28; cdr3_nt: TGTGCCAGCAGTTCCGAAGACAGGGGAGGACAGCCCCAGCATTTT; cdr3_aa: CASSSEDRGGQPQHF
d_call: NA; clone_size: few; j_call: TRBJ2-1; v_call: TRBV6-6; cdr3_nt: TGTGCCAGCGTTGAGCGGGGAGGGGGCAACTCCTACAATGAGCAGTTCTTC; cdr3_aa: CASVERGGGNSYNEQFF
d_call: NA; clone_size: NA; j_call: TRBJ2-3; v_call: TRBV7-6; cdr3_nt: TGTGCCAGCAGCTCCCGGGACCGTAGCACAGATACGCAGTATTTT; cdr3_aa: CASSSRDRSTDTQYF
d_call: NA; clone_size: NA; j_call: TRBJ2-1; v_call: TRBV24-1; cdr3_nt: TGTGCCACCAGTGATCCGGGACTGCCTAGTGAGCAGTTCTTC; cdr3_aa: CATSDPGLPSEQFF
d_call: NA; clone_size: NA; j_call: TRBJ2-6; v_call: TRBV29-1; cdr3_nt: TGCAGCGTTGACAGCTCCTCCTCTGGGGCCAACGTCCTGACTTTC; cdr3_aa: CSVDSSSSGANVLTF
d_call: TRBD1; clone_size: NA; j_call: TRBJ1-2; v_call: TRBV4-1; cdr3_nt: TGCGCCAGCAGCCAAGATAACAGGGGGGTCTATGGCTACACCTTC; cdr3_aa: CASSQDNRGVYGYTF
d_call: NA; clone_size: NA; j_call: TRBJ2-2; v_call: TRBV5-4; cdr3_nt: TGTGCCAGCAGCTCGGCTTCGTCCTCCGGCGGCTTCTTTTACACCGGGGAGCTGTTTTTT; cdr3_aa: CASSSASSSGGFFYTGELFF
d_call: NA; clone_size: NA; j_call: TRBJ2-2; v_call: TRBV18; cdr3_nt: TGTGCCAGCTCACCACCGCAGAAGAACACCGGGGAGCTGTTTTTT; cdr3_aa: CASSPPQKNTGELFF
d_call: NA; clone_size: NA; j_call: TRBJ2-7; v_call: TRBV14; cdr3_nt: TGTGCCAGCAGCCAATGGACTTCTCCCTACGAGCAGTACTTC; cdr3_aa: CASSQWTSPYEQYF
d_call: NA; clone_size: many; j_call: TRBJ1-2; v_call: TRBV6-1; cdr3_nt: TGTGCCAGCAGTGAAGGGGTAGAAGTTCTCTATGGCTACACCTTC; cdr3_aa: CASSEGVEVLYGYTF
d_call: NA; clone_size: NA; j_call: TRBJ2-1; v_call: TRBV12-5; cdr3_nt: TGTGCTAGTGGCCCCGGTTATGAAGGGTGGGGTGAGCAGTTCTTC; cdr3_aa: CASGPGYEGWGEQFF
d_call: NA; clone_size: few; j_call: TRBJ1-1; v_call: TRBV27; cdr3_nt: TGTGCCAGCAGTCTTACCTTGGAGTCCACTGAAGCTTTCTTT; cdr3_aa: CASSLTLESTEAFF
d_call: TRBD1; clone_size: many; j_call: TRBJ1-5; v_call: TRBV7-6; cdr3_nt: TGTGCCAGCAGTCAGAGGGGGACAGGGGAGTTTGGCAATCAGCCCCAGCATTTT; cdr3_aa: CASSQRGTGEFGNQPQHF
d_call: TRBD2; clone_size: NA; j_call: TRBJ2-1; v_call: TRBV6-6; cdr3_nt: TGTGCCAGCAGTTACGACGCGGGGGGGTACAATGAGCAGTTCTTC; cdr3_aa: CASSYDAGGYNEQFF
d_call: NA; clone_size: NA; j_call: TRBJ1-6; v_call: TRBV7-2; cdr3_nt: TGTGCCAGCAGCATGGGCCTTGGGGCCAATTCACCCCTCCACTTT; cdr3_aa: CASSMGLGANSPLHF
d_call: NA; clone_size: NA; j_call: TRBJ2-6; v_call: TRBV6-5; cdr3_nt: TGTGCCAGCCGAATGGCGTCTGGGGCCAACGTCCTGACTTTC; cdr3_aa: CASRMASGANVLTF
d_call: NA; clone_size: NA; j_call: TRBJ2-4; v_call: TRBV6-5; cdr3_nt: TGTGCCAGCACTCCGAGACAGGCGAAAAACATTCAGTACTTC; cdr3_aa: CASTPRQAKNIQYF
d_call: TRBD2; clone_size: NA; j_call: TRBJ2-4; v_call: TRBV7-3; cdr3_nt: TGTGCCAGCAGCTTAAAGGGGCTAGCGGGGGGCTATCGGAACATTCAGTACTTC; cdr3_aa: CASSLKGLAGGYRNIQYF
d_call: NA; clone_size: few; j_call: TRBJ2-1; v_call: TRBV5-5; cdr3_nt: TGTGCCAGCAGCTTGGCCTGGGGGGGCTTGGATGAGCAGTTCTTC; cdr3_aa: CASSLAWGGLDEQFF
d_call: NA; clone_size: few; j_call: TRBJ2-2; v_call: TRBV28; cdr3_nt: TGTGCCAGCGCAAATTCAGGGGCCGGGGAGCTGTTTTTT; cdr3_aa: CASANSGAGELFF
d_call: NA; clone_size: NA; j_call: TRBJ1-1; v_call: TRBV20-1; cdr3_nt: TGCAGCCAAGCGTTCTGGGGGCGGAACACTGAAGCTTTCTTT; cdr3_aa: CSQAFWGRNTEAFF
d_call: NA; clone_size: NA; j_call: TRBJ1-1; v_call: TRBV28; cdr3_nt: TGTGCCAGCAGTTTAGAGGACGTACCGAACACTGAAGCTTTCTTT; cdr3_aa: CASSLEDVPNTEAFF
d_call: TRBD2; clone_size: NA; j_call: TRBJ2-1; v_call: TRBV4-1; cdr3_nt: TGCGCCAGCAGCCACGAGGGAGGGTATGAGCAGTTCTTC; cdr3_aa: CASSHEGGYEQFF
d_call: TRBD2; clone_size: NA; j_call: TRBJ2-2; v_call: TRBV28; cdr3_nt: TGTGCCAGCAGGGCGGGGGGGCTATCGGGCACCGGGGAGCTGTTTTTT; cdr3_aa: CASRAGGLSGTGELFF
d_call: TRBD1; clone_size: NA; j_call: TRBJ1-5; v_call: TRBV27; cdr3_nt: TGTGCCAGCAGCTATACAGGGGGTATTCAGCCCCAGCATTTT; cdr3_aa: CASSYTGGIQPQHF